The 8 T cell receptor beta chains presented below share a single source sample, sequenced in a study of blood T cell repertoires in COVID-19. Here immunoSEQ multiplex PCR was the method, and the copy in TCRdb shows in-frame clones only, minus some. The table shows more than 250,000 clones, with 86% occurring only once. Sequencing used peripheral blood. The receptors shown here come from a man younger than 35 with active or convalescent COVID-19.

The genes are TRBV27 and TRBJ1-1; D is ambiguous. This CDR3 spans 13 amino acids. The germline V gene has CDR1 MNHEY and CDR2 SMNVEV (reference sequence). V was cut by 5 bases and J by 3 bases, with 10 bases left in between. The CDR3 spells CASSTDGYTEAFF. In nucleotides, the CDR3 is TGTGCCAGCAGTACCGACGGGTACACTGAAGCTTTCTTT.

The chain joins TRBV27 to TRBJ1-1; 10 bases line up with TRBD1. V dropped 5 bases and J dropped 9; count of bases not matched to a gene: 15. This CDR3 has 16 amino acids. Germline V gene sequence: CDR1 MNHEY, CDR2 SMNVEV (reference sequence). For the CDR3, the DNA is TGTGCCAGCAGTACGTTCCGGGACAGGGGTCTGGGCAAAGCTTTCTTT. This encodes CASSTFRDRGLGKAFF.

The chain recombines TRBV7-2 with TRBJ2-3; 8 nucleotides align to TRBD2. V lost 2 bases and J lost 14; bases outside the gene matches: 15. The CDR3 has 15 residues. Germline CDR1 and CDR2: SGHTA and FQGNSA. The CDR3 nucleotides read TGTGCCAGCAGCTTACGGGAGGGCCCATACCATGATTGGTATTTT. Translation gives CASSLREGPYHDWYF.

This chain uses TRBV7-9 with TRBJ2-7, with D uncertain. CDR3 size: 14 residues. Germline lookup yields CDR1 SEHNR and CDR2 FQNEAQ (reference sequence). The V gene lost 4 bases and the J gene lost 2 bases, with 12 bases spanning the gap. CDR3 sequence reads: CASSSAAFPYEQYF. In nucleotides, the CDR3 is TGTGCCAGCAGCTCAGCAGCCTTCCCCTACGAGCAGTACTTC.

V gene TRBV4-2 combines with J gene TRBJ2-6; 10 positions agree with TRBD2. J lost 3 bases, V lost 1 base, and 12 bases had no gene match. This CDR3 spans 20 amino acids. CDR1 and CDR2 (germline): LGHNA, YNFKEQ. The CDR3 protein is CASSQASGGAKGNGANVLTF. CDR3 coding DNA: TGTGCCAGCAGCCAAGCAAGCGGGGGGGCGAAAGGTAATGGGGCCAACGTCCTGACTTTC.

The chain combines TRBV18 with TRBJ2-3; D is perhaps TRBD1 (8 bases). Germline V lookup: CDR1 KGHSH, CDR2 LQKENI. Trimming pared 0 bases from V and 1 base from J, leaving 17 bases between. The CDR3 sequence is 18 residues long. The CDR3 protein is CASSPPTGGVIGTDTQYF. The CDR3 coding sequence is TGTGCCAGCTCACCACCAACAGGGGGGGTCATTGGCACAGATACGCAGTATTTT.

The genes are TRBV19 and TRBJ2-5; 7 bases map to TRBD2. The CDR3 consists of 13 residues. Trimming removed 8 bases from V and 3 bases from J; junction bases left unmatched: 6. CDR1 and CDR2 (germline): LNHDA, SQIVND (reference sequence). CDR3 DNA: TGTGCCAGTTTGTCGGGGGGTGAAGAGACCCAGTACTTC. This gives the protein CASLSGGEETQYF.

The V and J genes are TRBV19 and TRBJ2-1; a weak D match, TRBD2 (5 bases). The CDR3 contains 15 residues. Germline loops: CDR1 LNHDA, CDR2 SQIVND (reference sequence). V was pared by 6 bases and J by 0 bases, with 12 bases between. Here the CDR3 DNA reads TGTGCCAGTAGCGGACTTTCAAGCTCCTACAATGAGCAGTTCTTC. It is translated as CASSGLSSSYNEQFF.